The 16 T cell receptor beta chains reported below all come from one sample, sequenced in a study of cytomegalovirus exposure and HLA in healthy donors. Libraries were prepared by immunoSEQ multiplex PCR; TCRdb keeps only in-frame clonotypes and omits some of them. The repertoire includes 150,000 to 200,000 clones, around four fifths of them detected once, and over 2% sits in the top ten. Sequenced material: PBMCs. The receptors stem from a man aged 30-40 years in good health and CMV-seropositive.

J is TRBJ1-1 and V is TRBV2; D possibly corresponds to TRBD1 (5 bases). Looked up from germline, CDR1 is SNHLY and CDR2 is FYNNEI. V was pared by 3 bases and J by 3 bases, with 8 bases between. CDR3 length: 13 residues. CDR3 nucleotides: TGTGCCAGCAGTGAGGGGCTATACACTGAAGCTTTCTTT. This sequence encodes CASSEGLYTEAFF.

The chain recombines TRBV10-3 with TRBJ2-2; TRBD1 is a possible D gene (6 bases). With 0 bases removed from V and 1 base from J, the gap between germline ends came to 9 bases. Germline values: CDR1 ENHRY, CDR2 SYGVKD. The CDR3 contains 16 residues. For the CDR3, the DNA is TGTGCCATCAGTGAGTCCACGGACAGGAACACCGGGGAGCTGTTTTTT. It encodes CAISESTDRNTGELFF.

The chain is built from TRBV9 and TRBJ1-2; 8 nucleotides agree with TRBD1. CDR1 and CDR2 (germline): SGDLS, YYNGEE. The V segment lost 3 bases and the J segment 6 bases; nucleotides outside the gene matches: 10. CDR3 size: 15 residues. The CDR3 DNA follows: TGTGCCAGCAGCGCGATTACAGGGGGTCGGGATGGCTACACCTTC. This sequence encodes CASSAITGGRDGYTF.

The chain carries TRBV19 and TRBJ2-5; tentative D call: TRBD2 (7 bases). The CDR3 length is 16 residues. Trimming left V 1 base short and J 1 base short, with 13 bases between. Germline V gene data show CDR1 as LNHDA and CDR2 as SQIVND (reference sequence). The CDR3 sequence: CASSIVGGGVQETQYF. CDR3 nucleotides: TGTGCCAGTAGTATAGTGGGCGGGGGCGTCCAAGAGACCCAGTACTTC.

The chain joins TRBV21-1 to TRBJ2-7; TRBD2, the table's D call, lacks a check against the DNA. TRBV21-1 constitutes a pseudogene. There are 17 residues in the CDR3. The CDR3 sequence is CASNNGGGAGPSYEQYF. In nucleotides, the CDR3 is TGTGCCAGCAATAACGGCGGCGGGGCAGGGCCGTCCTACGAGCAGTACTTC.

V and J are TRBV18 and TRBJ1-3; the D is unclear. CDR3 length: 15 residues. V was shortened by 0 bases and J by 0 bases, with 6 bases between the two germline ends. CDR1 and CDR2 (germline): KGHSH, LQKENI. In nucleotides, the CDR3 is TGTGCCAGCTCACCACCAGTTAGCTCTGGAAACACCATATATTTT. It specifies CASSPPVSSGNTIYF.

The chain joins TRBV6-1 to TRBJ1-3, with D maybe TRBD1 (5 bases). The germline gives CDR1 MNHNS, CDR2 SASEGT. V was clipped by 5 bases and J by 4 bases, with 12 bases between them. The CDR3 extends over 14 amino acids. CDR3 residues: CASSNSGSGNTIYF. DNA of the CDR3: TGTGCCAGCAGTAATTCAGGGTCAGGAAACACCATATATTTT.

The rearrangement uses TRBV13 and TRBJ2-3; D gene ambiguous. The CDR3 extends over 16 amino acids. V lost 0 bases and J lost 4, with 14 bases in between. Germline V gene lookup returns CDR1 PRHDT and CDR2 FYEKMQ (reference sequence). Here the CDR3 reads CASSLGPATWADTQYF. The CDR3 coding sequence is TGTGCCAGCAGCTTAGGACCCGCGACTTGGGCAGATACGCAGTATTTT.

CDR3 sequence reads: CASSRGINQPQHF. The CDR3 bases are TGTGCCAGCAGCCGCGGGATCAATCAGCCCCAGCATTTT. V gene TRBV7-2 combines with J gene TRBJ1-5; D is undetermined. Between the trimmed V and J ends, which lost 5 bases and 3 bases, there was a span of 8 bases. The CDR3 extends over 13 amino acids. From germline, CDR1 is SGHTA and CDR2 FQGNSA.

This clone was seen a single time. The chain has TRBV5-4 and TRBJ2-5, with 14 bases matching TRBD2. The V segment lost 5 bases and the J segment 4 bases; nucleotides outside the gene matches: 7. CDR3 length: 16 amino acids. The germline gives CDR1 SGHNT, CDR2 YYREEE (reference sequence). CDR3 DNA: TGTGCCAGCAGTTGGGCCGGGACTAGCGGGGGAGAGACCCAGTACTTC. Its protein product is CASSWAGTSGGETQYF. Based on the CDR3 plus reference TRBV5-4 and TRBJ2-5, the full variable domain is ETGVTQSPTHLIKTRGQQVTLRCSSQSGHNTVSWYQQALGQGPQFIFQYYREEENGRGNFPPRFSGLQFPNYSSELNVNALELDDSALYLCASSWAGTSGGETQYFGPGTRLLVL.

The rearrangement joins TRBV11-2 to TRBJ2-5; tentatively, D is TRBD1 (6 bases). V lost 4 bases to trimming and J lost 1 base, with 10 bases between them. The germline V gene encodes CDR1 SGHAT and CDR2 FQNNGV. CDR3 length: 14 residues. The CDR3 here is CASSSWTAQETQYF. Written as DNA, the CDR3 is TGTGCCAGCAGCTCATGGACAGCCCAAGAGACCCAGTACTTC.

The V gene is TRBV6-1, the J gene TRBJ1-3, with a tentative D call TRBD1 (6 bases). The V gene lost 3 bases and the J gene lost 0 bases, with 9 bases spanning the gap. The CDR3 length is 15 residues. Germline V CDR1 and CDR2: MNHNS, SASEGT. The CDR3 loop is CASSESRGSGNTIYF. CDR3 coding DNA: TGTGCCAGCAGTGAGTCCAGGGGCTCTGGAAACACCATATATTTT.

The chain uses TRBV5-1 and TRBJ2-4; 12 nucleotides agree with TRBD2. The CDR3 runs 18 residues. Losses at the gene ends were 2 bases for V and 1 base for J; bases not matched to a gene: 7. From germline, CDR1 is SGHRS and CDR2 YFSETQ. The CDR3 loop reads CASSFSTTSGGAKNIQYF. The CDR3 nucleotides are TGCGCCAGCAGCTTCTCCACGACTAGCGGGGGCGCCAAAAACATTCAGTACTTC. The entire variable domain, with the rest obtained from reference TRBV5-1 and TRBJ2-4, is as follows: KAGVTQTPRYLIKTRGQQVTLSCSPISGHRSVSWYQQTPGQGLQFLFEYFSETQRNKGNFPGRFSGRQFSNSRSEMNVSTLELGDSALYLCASSFSTTSGGAKNIQYFGAGTRLSVL.

The chain employs TRBV6-6 and TRBJ1-3; a weak D match, TRBD1 (6 bases). V lost 6 bases to trimming and J lost 8 bases, with 17 bases between them. Per the germline V gene, CDR1 is MNHNY and CDR2 is SVGAGI (reference sequence). CDR3 size: 14 residues. This CDR3 is CASRDSGDWDTIYF. CDR3 DNA sequence: TGTGCCAGCAGGGACAGCGGTGATTGGGACACCATATATTTT.

This rearrangement joins TRBV11-2 to TRBJ2-3; perhaps TRBD2 as D (5 bases). The CDR3 is 14 amino acids. V gave up 1 base and J gave up 6 bases, with 11 bases separating them. CDR1 is SGHAT, CDR2 FQNNGV, per germline. CDR3 region: CASSLASTGDTQYF. The CDR3 DNA follows: TGTGCCAGCAGCTTAGCTAGCACTGGGGATACGCAGTATTTT.

The V and J genes are TRBV18 and TRBJ1-2; 7 nucleotides line up with TRBD1. The CDR3 consists of 11 residues. Germline V CDR1 and CDR2: KGHSH, LQKENI. J was trimmed by 12 bases and V by 5 bases; bases with no gene match: 6. The CDR3 sequence: CASSEQGEDTF. CDR3 DNA: TGTGCCAGCTCAGAGCAGGGGGAGGACACCTTC. Drawing the rest from reference TRBV18 and TRBJ1-2, the complete variable domain is NAGVMQNPRHLVRRRGQEARLRCSPMKGHSHVYWYRQLPEEGLKFMVYLQKENIIDESGMPKERFSAEFPKEGPSILRIQQVVRGDSAAYFCASSEQGEDTFGSGTRLTVV.